The clone carrying this T cell receptor (beta chain) was observed a few times. The source of the sample is a study of T-cell memory formation after mild COVID-19. V lost 0 bases, J lost 3 bases, and 12 bases lay in between. Germline CDR1 MGHRA, CDR2 YSYEKL. This CDR3 contains 15 residues. Using its own MiXCR run on the 5' RACE reads, TCRdb lists one record per CDR3 protein. This repertoire shows some 250,000 distinct CDR3 sequences, roughly 17% found once; its top ten account for about 21%. The gene calls are TRBV4-1 and TRBJ2-7, with D perhaps TRBD2 (5 bases). The receptor was isolated from a young man who had mild COVID-19 (a few samples of this study predate the infection). Cell type and time point are not known. Material for sequencing was PBMCs or a T cell subset sorted from them (not recorded which). The CDR3 coding sequence is TGCGCCAGCAGCCAAGATCAAGCGGAGGACTACGAGCAGTACTTC. This codes for CASSQDQAEDYEQYF.